A selection of T cell receptor beta chains follows, all from one sample in a study of regulatory T cells in long-lasting Graves disease. TCRdb used MiXCR to reprocess the multiplex PCR reads, holding one entry per CDR3 protein. The data contain roughly 410,000 distinct CDR3 sequences, approximately 16% of them singletons. The same data also contributed to another study, on T cells in Graves' hyperthyroidism and ophthalmopathy.

Sequenced material: peripheral blood mononuclear cells (PBMCs), taken at new diagnosis, from a patient treated with antithyroid drugs. The receptors originated from a woman in her 40s with Graves disease. The CDR3 runs from the conserved cysteine through the conserved F or W. D genes are given only for firm matches. Size values are once, few and many counts, or a class for expanded clones, and some rows have none.

v_gene	abundance	j_gene	d_gene	CDR3aa	CDR3nt
TRBV19	many	TRBJ1-2	.	CASSPANYGYTF	TGTGCCAGTAGTCCCGCTAACTATGGCTACACCTTC
TRBV11-2	many	TRBJ2-7	TRBD1	CASSFTGGPYEQYF	TGTGCCAGCAGCTTTACAGGGGGCCCCTACGAGCAGTACTTC
TRBV6-8	.	TRBJ2-1	.	CASRPYYNEQFF	TGTGCCAGCAGGCCATACTACAATGAGCAGTTCTTC
TRBV19	.	TRBJ1-2	.	CASRNRDSYGYTF	TGTGCCAGTAGGAACAGGGATTCCTATGGCTACACCTTC
TRBV28	.	TRBJ2-3	TRBD1	CATRGQGEHHAQYF	TGTGCCACCAGGGGACAGGGGGAACACCATGCGCAGTATTTT
TRBV28	many	TRBJ2-7	TRBD1	CASSPGGTGSDEQYF	TGTGCCAGCAGCCCCGGGGGGACAGGGTCGGACGAGCAGTACTTC
TRBV7-2	many	TRBJ1-5	TRBD1	CASSFGQGISNQPQHF	TGTGCCAGCAGCTTTGGACAGGGGATTAGCAATCAGCCCCAGCATTTT
TRBV6-5	many	TRBJ2-5	.	CASSSTRETQYF	TGTGCCAGCAGTTCCACTAGGGAGACCCAGTACTTC
TRBV19	.	TRBJ2-7	TRBD1	CASTKTRDRVYEQYF	TGTGCCAGTACTAAAACCCGGGACAGGGTCTACGAGCAGTACTTC
TRBV10-3	many	TRBJ2-7	.	CASRDPPHEQYF	TGTGCCTCCAGGGACCCTCCGCACGAGCAGTACTTC
TRBV9	few	TRBJ2-1	.	CASSVAQRNNEQFF	TGTGCCAGCAGCGTAGCCCAAAGGAACAATGAGCAGTTCTTC
TRBV12-3/TRBV12-4	many	TRBJ2-7	TRBD2	CASSRWTSGSYEQYF	TGTGCCAGCAGTAGGTGGACTAGCGGGAGTTACGAGCAGTACTTC
TRBV7-9	many	TRBJ2-2	TRBD1	CASTQWDGQGYTGELFF	TGTGCCAGCACCCAATGGGATGGACAGGGGTACACCGGGGAGCTGTTTTTT
TRBV25-1	.	TRBJ2-3	TRBD2	CASSESGLAGGNTQYF	TGTGCCAGCAGTGAATCGGGACTAGCGGGAGGGAATACGCAGTATTTT
TRBV7-3	few	TRBJ2-3	.	CASSPRGDPDTQYF	TGTGCCAGCAGCCCACGTGGGGATCCAGATACGCAGTATTTT
TRBV5-1	many	TRBJ2-3	.	CASSGRRGTDTQYF	TGCGCCAGCAGTGGTCGGAGGGGCACAGATACGCAGTATTTT
TRBV9	.	TRBJ2-3	TRBD1	CASSTRGDRLSTDTQYF	TGTGCCAGCAGCACCCGAGGGGACAGGCTCTCCACAGATACGCAGTATTTT
TRBV2	many	TRBJ2-7	TRBD2	CASRASGRADEQYF	TGTGCCAGCAGGGCTAGCGGGAGGGCCGACGAGCAGTACTTC
TRBV3-1	.	TRBJ2-7	TRBD2	CASSQGRLAGGEGTRGDEQYF	TGTGCCAGCAGCCAAGGGAGGCTAGCGGGAGGCGAGGGTACGCGCGGCGACGAGCAGTACTTC
TRBV28	many	TRBJ2-7	.	CASRFGDWGGRTHYEQYF	TGTGCCAGCAGGTTCGGGGATTGGGGAGGACGGACCCACTACGAGCAGTACTTC
TRBV30	.	TRBJ1-2	.	CAWSVFAGSYRTTYYGYTF	TGTGCCTGGAGTGTATTTGCGGGATCGTATAGGACAACCTACTATGGCTACACCTTC
TRBV7-9	many	TRBJ2-2	.	CASGAAGANTGELFF	TGTGCCAGCGGGGCCGCGGGTGCGAACACCGGGGAGCTGTTTTTT
TRBV12-3/TRBV12-4	many	TRBJ2-2	.	CASSVPQDFTGELFF	TGTGCCAGCAGTGTTCCACAGGACTTCACCGGGGAGCTGTTTTTT
TRBV20-1	.	TRBJ2-3	TRBD2	CSARDLRTSGTDTQYF	TGCAGTGCTAGAGATCTTAGGACTAGCGGCACAGATACGCAGTATTTT
TRBV11-3	many	TRBJ2-7	TRBD2	CASSAPTSDEQYF	TGTGCCAGCAGCGCCCCGACTAGCGACGAGCAGTACTTC
TRBV12-3/TRBV12-4	many	TRBJ2-2	.	CASSTGTQYTGELFF	TGTGCCAGCAGTACCGGGACACAATACACCGGGGAGCTGTTTTTT
TRBV28	few	TRBJ1-5	TRBD1	CASRPTTGGFYQPQHF	TGTGCCAGCAGACCAACGACAGGGGGCTTTTATCAGCCCCAGCATTTT
TRBV7-3	few	TRBJ2-3	.	CASSLRGRGSSTDTQYF	TGTGCCAGCAGCTTAAGGGGACGGGGCTCTAGCACAGATACGCAGTATTTT
TRBV2	many	TRBJ1-4	.	CASSDDSLRTNEKLFF	TGTGCCAGCAGTGATGACAGTCTCCGCACTAATGAAAAACTGTTTTTT
TRBV20-1	many	TRBJ2-7	TRBD2	CSALPEAGGPNEQYF	TGCAGTGCTTTACCCGAAGCGGGAGGGCCGAACGAGCAGTACTTC
TRBV12-3/TRBV12-4	many	TRBJ2-2	TRBD2	CASSLLAGANTGELFF	TGTGCCAGCAGCCTTCTAGCGGGAGCGAACACCGGGGAGCTGTTTTTT
TRBV2	many	TRBJ1-6	.	CASTYNSPLHF	TGTGCCAGCACCTATAATTCACCCCTCCACTTT
TRBV11-2	many	TRBJ2-7	.	CASSLDPPYEQYF	TGTGCCAGCAGCTTAGATCCACCCTACGAGCAGTACTTC
TRBV30	.	TRBJ1-4	.	CASDLGWGEELFF	TGTGCTTCCGACCTGGGCTGGGGGGAAGAACTGTTTTTT